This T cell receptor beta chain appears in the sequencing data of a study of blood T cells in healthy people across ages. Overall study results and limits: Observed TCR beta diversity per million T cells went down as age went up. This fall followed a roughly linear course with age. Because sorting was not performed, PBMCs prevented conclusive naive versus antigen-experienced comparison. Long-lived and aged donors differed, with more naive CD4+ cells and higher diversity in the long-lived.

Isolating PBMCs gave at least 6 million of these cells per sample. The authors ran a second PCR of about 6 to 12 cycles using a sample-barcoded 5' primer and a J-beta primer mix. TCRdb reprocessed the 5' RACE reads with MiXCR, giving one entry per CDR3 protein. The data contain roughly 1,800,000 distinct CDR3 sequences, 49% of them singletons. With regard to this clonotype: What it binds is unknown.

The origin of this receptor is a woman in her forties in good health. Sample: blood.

The CDR3 DNA reads TGCGCCAGCAGCCCAGTGCCGGGACAGGGTTCCCACGAGCAGTACTTC. This gives the protein CASSPVPGQGSHEQYF. The gene calls are TRBV5-1 and TRBJ2-7; 9 nucleotides agree with TRBD1. The CDR3 consists of 16 residues. After removal of 4 bases from V and 5 bases from J, the junction contained 13 bases not matched to a gene. Germline V gene lookup returns CDR1 SGHRS and CDR2 YFSETQ.